This TCR beta chain was sequenced in a study of human T cells and chemical hapten exposure. Study-level background: TCR yield per sample varied, mainly due to pooled library volumes.

Time point meaning: patch test 1, 2 weeks after DPC sensitization. Treatment: therapeutic diphenylcyclopropenone sensitization with weekly scalp DPC. Study results and limitations: Compared to controls, expanded TCRs made significantly more large clusters of similar CDR3s. No alteration of TCRs above 1 in 1000 frequency was seen with DPC sensitization.

TCRdb analysed the RACE reads with MiXCR anew, one entry per CDR3 protein. The sample carries some 350,000 distinct CDR3 sequences, around 7% recorded once. This clonotype occurred a few times. Antigen: not known. CDR3 length: 15 residues. Between the trimmed V and J ends, which lost 5 bases and 1 base, there was a span of 15 bases. Germline V gene lookup returns CDR1 SGHRS and CDR2 YFSETQ. V gene TRBV5-1 combines with J gene TRBJ2-5; D may match TRBD1 or TRBD2 (5 bases each). The clonotype originates from a woman aged 18-35 years with alopecia areata. Some clones in this sample may be carry-over from other donors' samples. This specimen consisted of whole blood, obtained in connection with sensitization to the hapten diphenylcyclopropenone (DPC). The CDR3 loop reads CASRIVGVRQETQYF. For the CDR3, the DNA is TGCGCCAGCAGGATCGTGGGGGTCCGCCAAGAGACCCAGTACTTC.